Below, 20 T cell receptor beta chains from the same sample are listed, as sequenced in a study of response to subunit inactivated influenza vaccine. TCRdb re-analysed the RT-PCR reads in MiXCR, keeping a single row per CDR3 protein. The data hold more than 550,000 distinct CDR3 sequences, with about 10% observed a single time. The sequenced sample was PBMCs from blood, obtained on the day of vaccination. These receptor sequences come from a man in his forties or fifties who received an inactivated influenza vaccine.

The chain links TRBV19 to TRBJ2-1, with TRBD2 matching 13 bases. Germline CDR1 is LNHDA and CDR2 is SQIVND (reference sequence). The length of the CDR3 is 19 residues. Trimming took 3 bases from V and 0 from J; bases not matched to a gene: 8. CDR3 protein: CASSIGLAGAGGSYNEQFF. For the CDR3, the DNA is TGTGCCAGTAGTATTGGACTAGCGGGGGCGGGGGGCTCCTACAATGAGCAGTTCTTC.

Only a few counts were recorded for this clonotype. J is TRBJ2-5 and V is TRBV15, with TRBD2 matching over 9 bases. V lost 5 bases and J lost 2; bases outside the gene matches: 3. The CDR3 is made up of 14 amino acids. Germline CDR1 LNHNV, CDR2 YYDKDF (reference sequence). The CDR3 protein is CATSFTSGQETQYF. DNA of the CDR3: TGTGCCACCAGCTTTACTAGCGGGCAAGAGACCCAGTACTTC.

This clonotype was seen at least ten times. The rearrangement joins TRBV6-2 or TRBV6-3 to TRBJ2-7; 7 bases agree with TRBD1. This CDR3 has 14 residues. Germline assignment: CDR1 MNHEY and CDR2 SVGEGT. V lost 6 bases, J lost 3 bases, and 8 bases stayed unmatched. The CDR3 coding sequence is TGTGCCAGCAGCCGACCGGGACAGCTCTACGAGCAGTACTTC. It specifies CASSRPGQLYEQYF.

Written as DNA, the CDR3 is TGTGCCAGCAGGTACAGGGGGTTCTCTTCTGGAAACACCATATATTTT. Residues: CASRYRGFSSGNTIYF. V is TRBV6-5 and J is TRBJ1-3; TRBD1 matches 8 bases. The CDR3 is 16 amino acids. The trim removed 6 bases at V and 1 base at J, leaving 8 bases unmatched. Per germline, CDR1 MNHEY and CDR2 SVGAGI.

This chain joins TRBV20-1 and TRBJ2-7; D tentatively reads TRBD1 or TRBD2 (5 bases each). The CDR3 runs 12 residues. The V end lost 2 bases, the J end lost 2 bases, and 7 bases lay between the germline ends. The germline V gene has CDR1 DFQATT and CDR2 SNEGSKA (reference sequence). The CDR3 sequence: CSARQGPYEQYF. In DNA form, the CDR3 reads TGCAGTGCTAGACAGGGACCCTACGAGCAGTACTTC.

This clonotype showed up just a few times. The chain combines TRBV11-2 with TRBJ1-1, with D hard to call. CDR3 length equals 13 residues. Trimming pared 6 bases from V and 1 base from J, leaving 9 bases between. Germline V gives CDR1 SGHAT, CDR2 FQNNGV. The CDR3 protein is CASRIGWNTEAFF. The DNA of the CDR3 is TGTGCCAGCAGGATAGGATGGAACACTGAAGCTTTCTTT. The variable domain in full, with the rest retrieved from reference TRBV11-2 and TRBJ1-1, is EAGVAQSPRYKIIEKRQSVAFWCNPISGHATLYWYQQILGQGPKLLIQFQNNGVVDDSQLPKDRFSAERLKGVDSTLKIQPAKLEDSAVYLCASRIGWNTEAFFGQGTRLTVV.

This clonotype was counted at least ten times. In DNA, the CDR3 is TGCAGCGTTGGTCAGCCGCGAGGCACCGGGGAGCTGTTTTTT. Protein sequence: CSVGQPRGTGELFF. This sequence joins TRBV29-1 and TRBJ2-2; no reliable D call. Trimming took 4 bases from V and 4 from J, leaving 13 bases between them. There are 14 residues in the CDR3. Germline V gene lookup returns CDR1 SQVTM and CDR2 ANQGSEA.

In this sample, this clonotype turned up once. Relative to the germline gene, one junction end is altered; a read error may explain this. For the CDR3, the DNA is TGTGCCAGCAGGTGGGAGGACTCCTACGAGCATTACTTC. Translating gives CASRWEDSYEHYF. The chain uses TRBV7-8 and TRBJ2-7; D might be TRBD2 (6 bases). The CDR3 totals 13 residues. Germline CDR1 SGHVS, CDR2 FQNEAQ. The variable domain in full, completed from reference TRBV7-8 and TRBJ2-7, reads GAGVSQSPRYKVAKRGQDVALRCDPISGHVSLFWYQQALGQGPEFLTYFQNEAQLDKSGLPSDRFFAERPEGSVSTLKIQRTQQEDSAVYLCASRWEDSYEHYFGPGTRLTVT.

This clonotype came up a few times. The chain employs TRBV15 and TRBJ1-5, with 12 bases matching TRBD1. The CDR3 runs to 17 residues. Germline V gives CDR1 LNHNV, CDR2 YYDKDF (reference sequence). J lost 6 bases, V lost 1 base, and 7 bases had no gene match. The CDR3 coding sequence is TGTGCCACCAGCAGAGCGTGGGGACAGGGGGCTGGTCAGCCCCAGCATTTT. Its translation is CATSRAWGQGAGQPQHF.

The V and J genes are TRBV5-1 and TRBJ2-2, with 9 bases identical to TRBD1. CDR1 is SGHRS, CDR2 YFSETQ, per germline. V was pared by 4 bases and J by 5 bases, with 6 bases of the junction left unmatched. The CDR3 is 15 amino acids. CDR3 in amino acids: CASSPGGQGTGELFF. The CDR3, as DNA: TGCGCCAGCAGCCCTGGAGGACAGGGGACCGGGGAGCTGTTTTTT.

This clonotype was counted only a few times. This chain links TRBV18 with TRBJ2-5, with D possibly TRBD2 on 5 matching bases. The germline V and J ends were trimmed by 0 bases and 1 base, with 18 bases remaining between them. CDR3 length equals 18 residues. Germline values: CDR1 KGHSH, CDR2 LQKENI. The CDR3 DNA reads as TGTGCCAGCTCACCACCGGCTTTCGTTGGAGGTCCCCAAGAGACCCAGTACTTC. This codes for CASSPPAFVGGPQETQYF. The complete variable domain, with remaining parts taken from reference TRBV18 and TRBJ2-5, reads NAGVMQNPRHLVRRRGQEARLRCSPMKGHSHVYWYRQLPEEGLKFMVYLQKENIIDESGMPKERFSAEFPKEGPSILRIQQVVRGDSAAYFCASSPPAFVGGPQETQYFGPGTRLLVL.

This clonotype was recorded a few times. The chain has TRBV20-1 and TRBJ2-1; 7 nucleotides agree with TRBD2. V shed 3 bases and J 4 bases; nucleotides not matched to a gene: 15. Germline-derived CDR1 and CDR2 are DFQATT and SNEGSKA (reference sequence). The CDR3 is made up of 17 amino acids. The CDR3 reads CSASPPRTRFWYNEQFF. The CDR3 coding sequence is TGCAGTGCTAGCCCCCCTCGGACTAGGTTTTGGTACAATGAGCAGTTCTTC.

This clonotype was seen ten or more times. The chain employs TRBV20-1 and TRBJ2-7, with 7 positions matching TRBD1. CDR1 and CDR2 from the germline V gene are DFQATT and SNEGSKA (reference sequence). V trimming: 0 bases; J trimming: 1 base; junction bases outside the gene matches: 9. The CDR3 contains 16 residues. CDR3 bases: TGCAGTGCTAGAGATTGGCGGCAGGGGGAATCCTACGAGCAGTACTTC. The encoded protein is CSARDWRQGESYEQYF.

This clonotype was counted ten times or more. The chain employs TRBV29-1 and TRBJ1-2; no clear D gene. Germline CDR1 reads SQVTM; CDR2 reads ANQGSEA. Trimming stripped 1 base from V and 2 bases from J, with 8 bases between. The CDR3 runs 13 residues. The CDR3 region is CSVEGPNNYGYTF. The DNA for the CDR3 is TGCAGCGTTGAAGGGCCTAACAACTATGGCTACACCTTC.

The chain combines TRBV28 with TRBJ2-2, with D maybe TRBD2 (7 bases). The CDR3 covers 16 residues. V was shortened by 6 bases and J by 0 bases, with 14 bases between the two germline ends. Germline V lookup: CDR1 MDHEN, CDR2 SYDVKM. The CDR3 is CASRPGGQPNTGELFF. CDR3 sequence (DNA): TGTGCCAGCAGGCCGGGGGGACAACCGAACACCGGGGAGCTGTTTTTT.

In DNA form, the CDR3 reads TGTGCCACCAGCGGGGCCAACGTCCTGACTTTC. It translates to CATSGANVLTF. The V and J genes are TRBV15 and TRBJ2-6; no definite D call. The ends were cut back, 5 bases at V and 4 bases at J, with 0 bases in the middle. The germline V gene has CDR1 LNHNV and CDR2 YYDKDF (reference sequence). There are 11 residues in the CDR3.

This clonotype was recorded at least ten times. The chain uses TRBV15 and TRBJ2-2; D ambiguous. V was cut by 0 bases and J by 5 bases, with 7 bases left in between. The CDR3 has 14 amino acids. CDR1 is LNHNV and CDR2 is YYDKDF in the germline V gene (reference sequence). CDR3 in amino acids: CATSREELTGELFF. The CDR3 coding sequence is TGTGCCACCAGCAGAGAAGAGCTGACCGGGGAGCTGTTTTTT.

This chain connects TRBV7-9 to TRBJ2-5, with TRBD2 matching over 7 bases. The CDR3 sequence is 14 residues long. The germline CDR1 and CDR2 sequences are SEHNR and FQNEAQ (reference sequence). V lost 5 bases, J lost 3 bases, and 6 bases stayed unmatched. CDR3 residues: CASSLRDYEETQYF. The CDR3, as DNA: TGTGCCAGCAGCCTCCGGGACTACGAAGAGACCCAGTACTTC.

This clonotype was picked up a small number of times. The chain carries TRBV4-1 and TRBJ2-3; TRBD2 matches 8 bases. CDR1 and CDR2 from the germline V gene are MGHRA and YSYEKL. V shed 1 base, J shed 3 bases, and the junction held 6 bases outside the gene matches. This CDR3 region has 16 residues. The CDR3 DNA reads as TGCGCCAGCAGCCAAGGTTATAGCGGGATGACAGATACGCAGTATTTT. Its translation is CASSQGYSGMTDTQYF.

This chain joins TRBV3-1 and TRBJ2-1; a possible D gene is TRBD1 (5 bases). The CDR3 sequence is 18 residues long. Germline values: CDR1 LGHDT, CDR2 YNNKEL (reference sequence). V was pared by 0 bases and J by 0 bases, with 15 bases between. The CDR3 sequence is CASSQDQGRLPSYNEQFF. The CDR3, as DNA: TGTGCCAGCAGCCAAGACCAGGGTAGGCTACCCTCCTACAATGAGCAGTTCTTC.